The rows below give T cell receptor beta chains drawn from one sample of a study of cytomegalovirus exposure and HLA in healthy donors. The table came from immunoSEQ multiplex PCR; TCRdb's copy has only in-frame clones and leaves some out. The sample contains around 130,000 clones, around 80% of which appear only once. The source material was PBMCs. Receptor source: a man between 45 and 60 years old in good health and CMV-seronegative. Both conserved end residues are part of each CDR3. D genes are given only for firm matches. Where a row states a size, it is once, few, many or the class of an expanded clone; other rows omit it.

j_call | v_call | cdr3_length | d_call | clone_size | cdr3_nt | cdr3_aa
TRBJ2-5 | TRBV7-9 | 15 | TRBD1 | . | TGTGCCAGCAGCTTAATCTCAGGGGGCACAGAGACCCAGTACTTC | CASSLISGGTETQYF
TRBJ2-2 | TRBV4-1 | 20 | TRBD2 | . | TGCGCCAGCAGCCAAACGATACTAGCGGGGGGCCCAGCGAACACCGGGGAGCTGTTTTTT | CASSQTILAGGPANTGELFF
TRBJ2-7 | TRBV5-1 | 15 | . | . | TGCGCCAGCAGCACCCAGGGAGGCGGCTCCTACGAGCAGTACTTC | CASSTQGGGSYEQYF
TRBJ1-1 | TRBV7-8 | 13 | . | . | TGTGCCAGCAGCTTAGACAGGGACGCTGAAGCTTTCTTT | CASSLDRDAEAFF
TRBJ1-6 | TRBV13 | 13 | . | . | TGTGCCAGCAGCTTCTACGGGGAACCACCCCTCCACTTT | CASSFYGEPPLHF
TRBJ2-3 | TRBV14 | 19 | TRBD2 | . | TGTGCCAGCAGCCCCCTTGGGCTAGCGGGGGGACCGGGCACAGATACGCAGTATTTT | CASSPLGLAGGPGTDTQYF
TRBJ1-1 | TRBV30 | 16 | . | few | TGTGCCTGGAGGGGGGGGGCAGGGAGGATGAACACTGAAGCTTTCTTT | CAWRGGAGRMNTEAFF
TRBJ2-7 | TRBV5-6 | 12 | . | . | TGTGCCAGCAGCTCCCCCCGGGGAGAGCAGTACTTC | CASSSPRGEQYF
TRBJ1-4 | TRBV6-1 | 14 | . | . | TGTGCCAGCAGCTGGACGGACAGTAATGAAAAACTGTTTTTT | CASSWTDSNEKLFF
TRBJ1-6 | TRBV25-1 | 15 | . | . | TGTGCCAGCCGCCCCGCACAGGGAACGAGGCCACCCCTCCACTTT | CASRPAQGTRPPLHF
TRBJ1-5 | TRBV5-6 | 13 | . | . | TGTGCCAGCAGCTTGGGGGGCGATCAGCCCCAGCATTTT | CASSLGGDQPQHF
TRBJ1-3 | TRBV11-2 | 18 | . | . | TGTGCCAGCAGAGCGGTGAGAAAAGGGGGAATCTCTGGAAACACCATATATTTT | CASRAVRKGGISGNTIYF
TRBJ2-2 | TRBV6-1 | 15 | . | . | TGTGCCAGCAGTGAGGTCTGGCAGGGGCCCGGGGAGCTGTTTTTT | CASSEVWQGPGELFF
TRBJ2-7 | TRBV15 | 14 | . | . | TGTGCCACCAGCAGAGAGGCAGGGAACTACGAGCAGTACTTC | CATSREAGNYEQYF
TRBJ1-2 | TRBV5-1 | 11 | . | few | TGCGCCAGCAGCTTGGAGTCTAATTACACCTTC | CASSLESNYTF
TRBJ1-4 | TRBV6-5 | 14 | TRBD1 | . | TGTGCCAGCAGTCGACAGGGGATCAATGAAAAACTGTTTTTT | CASSRQGINEKLFF
TRBJ2-6 | TRBV2 | 16 | TRBD2 | . | TGTGCCAGCATAGGGACGGGGGGGGCTGGGGCCAACGTCCTGACTTTC | CASIGTGGAGANVLTF
TRBJ2-3 | TRBV7-3 | 16 | TRBD2 | . | TGTGCCAGCAGCATACAGTCGCTAGCGGGGGGGACTACGCAGTATTTT | CASSIQSLAGGTTQYF
TRBJ2-1 | TRBV11-2 | 16 | . | . | TGTGCCAGCAGCTTAGGAGTCGGGAGATCCTACAATGAGCAGTTCTTC | CASSLGVGRSYNEQFF
TRBJ2-7 | TRBV9 | 14 | TRBD2 | . | TGTGCCAGCAGCCCGACTAGCAGTCCCTACGAGCAGTACTTC | CASSPTSSPYEQYF
TRBJ1-5 | TRBV2 | 15 | TRBD1 | few | TGTGCCAGCAGTGATGGGACAGGGTTGCATCAGCCCCAGCATTTT | CASSDGTGLHQPQHF
TRBJ1-6 | TRBV19 | 13 | TRBD1 | . | TGTGCCAGTGCCAATAGGAGGGGGCAATCCCTCCACTTT | CASANRRGQSLHF
TRBJ1-5 | TRBV6-5 | 15 | TRBD1 | few | TGTGCCAGCAGGACGACAGGGAACGGCAATCAGCCCCAGCATTTT | CASRTTGNGNQPQHF
TRBJ2-7 | TRBV9 | 14 | TRBD1 | . | TGTGCCAGCAGCGTGGGACAGGACACCTACGAGCAGTACTTC | CASSVGQDTYEQYF
TRBJ2-3 | TRBV9 | 15 | . | . | TGTGCCAGCAGCGTAGCAGTCATTGGCACAGATACGCAGTATTTT | CASSVAVIGTDTQYF
TRBJ1-1 | TRBV7-9 | 16 | . | . | TGTGCCAGCAGCTCCGATCCGACAGACAGGAACACTGAAGCTTTCTTT | CASSSDPTDRNTEAFF
TRBJ1-6 | TRBV5-1 | 15 | TRBD1 | . | TGCGCCAGCAGCCTGGGACAGGGAATTGAGTCACCCCTCCACTTT | CASSLGQGIESPLHF
TRBJ1-2 | TRBV6-6 | 12 | . | . | TGTGCCAGCACCAACGGGGGGGGAGGCTACACCTTC | CASTNGGGGYTF
TRBJ2-7 | TRBV30 | 14 | TRBD1 | . | TGTGCCTGGAGTCTCGGACAGGGGGCGAACGGGCAGTACTTC | CAWSLGQGANGQYF
TRBJ2-7 | TRBV14 | 13 | . | once | TGTGCCAGCAGCCAAGACGGGATCTACGAGCAGTACTTC | CASSQDGIYEQYF